This T cell receptor beta chain was documented in a study of T cell responses to AZD1222 COVID-19 vaccine. Study-level findings and limits: Baseline seropositivity characterized only a handful of AZD1222 recipients. Unmutated variant regions are reportedly targeted by nearly half of spike-specific TCRs.

About this clone itself: Its matching antigen is unknown.

Here immunoSEQ multiplex PCR was the method, and the copy in TCRdb shows in-frame clones only, minus some. The sample has more than 120,000 clones; approximately 85% are singletons. The ends were cut back, 2 bases at V and 4 bases at J, with 11 bases in the middle. CDR1 and CDR2 from the germline V gene are SEHNR and FQNEAQ (reference sequence). This CDR3 region has 14 residues. This sequence was found in an adult who received the MenACWY meningococcal vaccine as a control. The sequenced sample was peripheral blood, obtained 28 days after the second dose of the MenACWY control vaccine. This chain links TRBV7-9 with TRBJ1-1; possible D gene TRBD1, 5 bases. Written as DNA, the CDR3 is TGTGCCAGCAGCTTAATGATGGGGGGCACTGAAGCTTTCTTT. This translates into CASSLMMGGTEAFF.